The 13 T cell receptor beta chains below come from one sample, sequenced in a study of CD8+ T cells in alopecia areata. Extracted from the samples, RNA was reverse transcribed into cDNA to serve as the sequencing template. This table comes from immunoSEQ multiplex PCR, and its TCRdb copy is limited to in-frame clones, with some not included. Among tens of thousands of clones, around 45% were seen once, and the ten largest hold around 21%. Treatment described: oral pan-JAK inhibitor, 5-10 mg twice daily. This specimen consisted of CD8+ T cells sorted from blood, obtained around week 37, from a patient treated with tofacitinib. Receptors originate from a human donor with alopecia areata.

V and J are TRBV2 and TRBJ2-7, with D unclear. Germline V gives CDR1 SNHLY, CDR2 FYNNEI. The CDR3 has 15 amino acids. Between the trimmed V and J ends, which lost 1 base and 6 bases, there was a span of 16 bases. The CDR3, as DNA: TGTGCCAGCAGTGAAGAGAGTAGTTCTAGATCCGAGCAGTACTTC. Its protein is CASSEESSSRSEQYF.

The rearrangement links TRBV29-1 to TRBJ1-2, with D unresolved. The CDR3 runs 12 residues. Germline values: CDR1 SQVTM, CDR2 ANQGSEA. The V end lost 7 bases, the J end lost 3 bases, and 12 bases lay between the germline ends. CDR3 DNA sequence: TGCAGCGGCTTAGACCAAGACTATGGCTACACCTTC. Encoded protein: CSGLDQDYGYTF. Full variable domain (remainder filled in from reference TRBV29-1 and TRBJ1-2): SAVISQKPSRDICQRGTSLTIQCQVDSQVTMMFWYRQQPGQSLTLIATANQGSEATYESGFVIDKFPISRPNLTFSTLTVSNMSPEDSSIYLCSGLDQDYGYTFGSGTRLTVV.

The chain has TRBV29-1 and TRBJ2-1; TRBD1 aligns across 9 bases. V dropped 5 bases and J dropped 6; count of bases not matched to a gene: 8. Germline V gene data show CDR1 as SQVTM and CDR2 as ANQGSEA. This CDR3 has 14 amino acids. CDR3 in DNA: TGCAGCGTTCAATGGACAGGGGTTGGCAATGAGCAGTTCTTC. Its protein is CSVQWTGVGNEQFF.

This clone was observed many times. A much more abundant neighbour one base away suggests this may be a read error. V is TRBV9 and J is TRBJ1-5; perhaps TRBD1 as D (6 bases). The germline CDR1 and CDR2 sequences are SGDLS and YYNGEE. The CDR3 totals 14 residues. The CDR3 loop is CARSGGGSNQPQHF. The CDR3, as DNA: TGTGCCCGCAGCGGGGGGGGCAGCAATCAGCCCCAGCATTTT.

The J gene is TRBJ2-7, the V gene TRBV29-1; D call uncertain. V was clipped by 4 bases and J by 6 bases, with 13 bases between them. The germline V gene has CDR1 SQVTM and CDR2 ANQGSEA. The CDR3 totals 12 residues. This CDR3 is CSVVGSWSEQYF. Here the CDR3 DNA reads TGCAGCGTTGTCGGTAGCTGGAGCGAGCAGTACTTC.

The chain recombines TRBV19 with TRBJ2-2; possible D gene TRBD1, 6 bases. The germline V gene encodes CDR1 LNHDA and CDR2 SQIVND (reference sequence). Trimming took off 3 bases at V and 3 bases at J, with 8 bases between the two ends. The CDR3 extends over 14 amino acids. The CDR3 sequence: CASSIPGDTGELFF. In DNA form, the CDR3 reads TGTGCCAGTAGTATCCCAGGGGACACCGGGGAGCTGTTTTTT. The entire variable domain, with the rest obtained from reference TRBV19 and TRBJ2-2, is as follows: DGGITQSPKYLFRKEGQNVTLSCEQNLNHDAMYWYRQDPGQGLRLIYYSQIVNDFQKGDIAEGYSVSREKKESFPLTVTSAQKNPTAFYLCASSIPGDTGELFFGEGSRLTVL.

This chain connects TRBV7-2 to TRBJ2-7; 8 bases are shared with TRBD2. This CDR3 has 17 residues. CDR1 and CDR2 from the germline V gene are SGHTA and FQGNSA. J lost 0 bases, V lost 5 bases, and 12 bases had no gene match. CDR3 in DNA: TGTGCCAGCAGCGGGGGCCCGGCGGGACTAGTCTCCTACGAGCAGTACTTC. Amino acid sequence: CASSGGPAGLVSYEQYF. The full variable domain, in which reference TRBV7-2 and TRBJ2-7 provide the parts outside the CDR3, is GAGVSQSPSNKVTEKGKDVELRCDPISGHTALYWYRQSLGQGLEFLIYFQGNSAPDKSGLPSDRFSAERTGGSVSTLTIQRTQQEDSAVYLCASSGGPAGLVSYEQYFGPGTRLTVT.

The chain is built from TRBV7-6 and TRBJ2-3; TRBD2 is a possible D gene (6 bases). This CDR3 is 16 amino acids long. The V end was cut by 1 base, the J end by 1 base, with 12 bases between. Germline CDR1 SGHVS, CDR2 FNYEAQ. Here the CDR3 reads CASSLGYGRGTDTQYF. As DNA, the CDR3 is TGTGCCAGCAGCTTAGGGTACGGGAGAGGCACAGATACGCAGTATTTT. The full variable domain, completed using reference TRBV7-6 and TRBJ2-3, is GAGVSQSPRYKVTKRGQDVALRCDPISGHVSLYWYRQALGQGPEFLTYFNYEAQQDKSGLPNDRFSAERPEGSISTLTIQRTEQRDSAMYRCASSLGYGRGTDTQYFGPGTRLTVL.

This clone was seen a handful of times. The gene calls are TRBV14 and TRBJ1-1; no clear D. Germline V gene data show CDR1 as SGHDN and CDR2 as FVKESK. Between the trimmed V and J ends, which lost 0 bases and 0 bases, there was a span of 8 bases. This CDR3 has 15 amino acids. The chain's CDR3 is CASSQDPSMNTEAFF. For the CDR3, the DNA is TGTGCCAGCAGCCAAGATCCCAGCATGAACACTGAAGCTTTCTTT.

This clone was seen once. The V and J genes are TRBV30 and TRBJ2-3, with D possibly being TRBD2 (6 bases). The CDR3 has 16 residues. V lost 0 bases and J 6 bases, leaving 19 bases between the germline ends. The V gene's germline CDR1 is GTSNPN and CDR2 SVGIG (reference sequence). DNA for the CDR3: TGTGCCTGGAGTGTACAGGAGGGTTTAAGTACGGATACGCAGTATTTT. The encoded protein is CAWSVQEGLSTDTQYF.

This clone has a handful of counts. The J gene is TRBJ2-5, the V gene TRBV27, with TRBD2 identical over 7 bases. CDR1 and CDR2 (germline): MNHEY, SMNVEV (reference sequence). CDR3 length equals 13 residues. Losses at the gene ends were 5 bases for V and 4 bases for J; bases not matched to a gene: 4. The CDR3 DNA sequence: TGTGCCAGCAGTCCGGGGGGTGGAGAGACCCAGTACTTC. Translated, it gives CASSPGGGETQYF.

The rearrangement links TRBV7-9 to TRBJ2-3, with a possible D match to TRBD2 (5 bases). V lost 6 bases and J 5 bases, leaving 9 bases between the germline ends. Germline loops: CDR1 SEHNR, CDR2 FQNEAQ (reference sequence). The CDR3 length is 12 residues. The CDR3 DNA reads TGTGCCAGCAGGACGGGAATAGATACGCAGTATTTT. It codes for CASRTGIDTQYF.

This clone was seen more than once but under ten times. The chain couples TRBV27 to TRBJ2-5, with D perhaps TRBD2 (6 bases). The germline gives CDR1 MNHEY, CDR2 SMNVEV (reference sequence). The V gene lost 7 bases and the J gene lost 4 bases, with 10 bases spanning the gap. The CDR3 is made up of 12 amino acids. CDR3 nucleotides: TGTGCCAGCATGACGGAGGGAGAGACCCAGTACTTC. It is translated as CASMTEGETQYF.